The T cell receptor (beta chain) under discussion was sequenced for a study of Ad26.COV2.S vaccination and SARS-CoV-2 variants. The CDR3 is made up of 15 amino acids. Between the trimmed V and J ends, which lost 0 bases and 5 bases, there was a span of 12 bases. In germline, CDR1 is SGHRS, CDR2 YFSETQ. Treatment indicated: roughly 19 received Ad26.COV2.S at low or high dose, single or two shots; a few received placebo; per-sample allocation not given. At day 63 after the first vaccine or placebo injection, samples were drawn. Ad26 vector vaccine expressed Wuhan-strain SARS-CoV-2 spike. Sequencing used immunoSEQ multiplex PCR; TCRdb keeps in-frame clones, though not all of them. The repertoire holds 300,000 to 500,000 clones, with approximately 90% as singletons.

The receptor's source is a person aged 18 to 65 who received the Ad26.COV2.S COVID-19 vaccine or a placebo. The specimen was peripheral blood, collected in a trial of Ad26.COV2.S vaccine versus placebo. The V gene is TRBV5-1, the J gene TRBJ1-5, with D tentatively TRBD1 (5 bases). CDR3 sequence: CASSLEGKGHQPQHF. The CDR3 DNA sequence: TGCGCCAGCAGCTTGGAAGGGAAGGGACATCAGCCCCAGCATTTT.